This T cell receptor beta chain was found in a study of T-cell memory formation after mild COVID-19. Study-wide results and caveats: Detection of some responders pre-infection suggested pre-existing cross-reactive memory T cells participated.

TCRdb re-analysed the 5' RACE reads in MiXCR, keeping a single row per CDR3 protein. Found here are fewer than 600,000 distinct CDR3 sequences, roughly 22% of them singletons; the top ten hold around 8.4%. Regarding this clonotype: Its target is not known.

The CDR3 length is 15 residues. The V gene lost 2 bases and the J gene lost 1 base, with 11 bases spanning the gap. The specimen sequenced was PBMCs or a T cell subset sorted from them (not recorded which). The V and J genes are TRBV12-3 or TRBV12-4 and TRBJ1-2, with D unclear. This sequence originates from an adult woman who had mild COVID-19 (a few samples of this study predate the infection). Cell type and time point are not known. In DNA, the CDR3 is TGTGCCAGCAGTTTATTCGATAGGGATAACTATGGCTACACCTTC. Its protein is CASSLFDRDNYGYTF.